The present TCR beta chain was sequenced within a study of T cell responses to AZD1222 COVID-19 vaccine. Germline-derived CDR1 and CDR2 are SGHDN and FVKESK. This CDR3 has 14 residues. J lost 5 bases, V lost 8 bases, and 2 bases had no gene match. Sequencing used immunoSEQ multiplex PCR; TCRdb keeps in-frame clones, though not all of them. The sample carries approximately 150,000 clones, 90% to 95% recorded once. The sequenced sample was peripheral blood, obtained 28 days after the second AZD1222 dose. The receptor was derived from an adult who received the AZD1222 COVID-19 vaccine. The gene calls are TRBV14 and TRBJ2-2; 13 bases fit TRBD2. CDR3 nucleotide sequence: TGTGCCAGCGGACTAGCGGGAGATACCGGGGAGCTGTTTTTT. Its protein is CASGLAGDTGELFF. Supplemented by reference TRBV14 and TRBJ2-2, the full variable domain reads EAGVTQFPSHSVIEKGQTVTLRCDPISGHDNLYWYRRVMGKEIKFLLHFVKESKQDESGMPNNRFLAERTGGTYSTLKVQPAELEDSGVYFCASGLAGDTGELFFGEGSRLTVL.